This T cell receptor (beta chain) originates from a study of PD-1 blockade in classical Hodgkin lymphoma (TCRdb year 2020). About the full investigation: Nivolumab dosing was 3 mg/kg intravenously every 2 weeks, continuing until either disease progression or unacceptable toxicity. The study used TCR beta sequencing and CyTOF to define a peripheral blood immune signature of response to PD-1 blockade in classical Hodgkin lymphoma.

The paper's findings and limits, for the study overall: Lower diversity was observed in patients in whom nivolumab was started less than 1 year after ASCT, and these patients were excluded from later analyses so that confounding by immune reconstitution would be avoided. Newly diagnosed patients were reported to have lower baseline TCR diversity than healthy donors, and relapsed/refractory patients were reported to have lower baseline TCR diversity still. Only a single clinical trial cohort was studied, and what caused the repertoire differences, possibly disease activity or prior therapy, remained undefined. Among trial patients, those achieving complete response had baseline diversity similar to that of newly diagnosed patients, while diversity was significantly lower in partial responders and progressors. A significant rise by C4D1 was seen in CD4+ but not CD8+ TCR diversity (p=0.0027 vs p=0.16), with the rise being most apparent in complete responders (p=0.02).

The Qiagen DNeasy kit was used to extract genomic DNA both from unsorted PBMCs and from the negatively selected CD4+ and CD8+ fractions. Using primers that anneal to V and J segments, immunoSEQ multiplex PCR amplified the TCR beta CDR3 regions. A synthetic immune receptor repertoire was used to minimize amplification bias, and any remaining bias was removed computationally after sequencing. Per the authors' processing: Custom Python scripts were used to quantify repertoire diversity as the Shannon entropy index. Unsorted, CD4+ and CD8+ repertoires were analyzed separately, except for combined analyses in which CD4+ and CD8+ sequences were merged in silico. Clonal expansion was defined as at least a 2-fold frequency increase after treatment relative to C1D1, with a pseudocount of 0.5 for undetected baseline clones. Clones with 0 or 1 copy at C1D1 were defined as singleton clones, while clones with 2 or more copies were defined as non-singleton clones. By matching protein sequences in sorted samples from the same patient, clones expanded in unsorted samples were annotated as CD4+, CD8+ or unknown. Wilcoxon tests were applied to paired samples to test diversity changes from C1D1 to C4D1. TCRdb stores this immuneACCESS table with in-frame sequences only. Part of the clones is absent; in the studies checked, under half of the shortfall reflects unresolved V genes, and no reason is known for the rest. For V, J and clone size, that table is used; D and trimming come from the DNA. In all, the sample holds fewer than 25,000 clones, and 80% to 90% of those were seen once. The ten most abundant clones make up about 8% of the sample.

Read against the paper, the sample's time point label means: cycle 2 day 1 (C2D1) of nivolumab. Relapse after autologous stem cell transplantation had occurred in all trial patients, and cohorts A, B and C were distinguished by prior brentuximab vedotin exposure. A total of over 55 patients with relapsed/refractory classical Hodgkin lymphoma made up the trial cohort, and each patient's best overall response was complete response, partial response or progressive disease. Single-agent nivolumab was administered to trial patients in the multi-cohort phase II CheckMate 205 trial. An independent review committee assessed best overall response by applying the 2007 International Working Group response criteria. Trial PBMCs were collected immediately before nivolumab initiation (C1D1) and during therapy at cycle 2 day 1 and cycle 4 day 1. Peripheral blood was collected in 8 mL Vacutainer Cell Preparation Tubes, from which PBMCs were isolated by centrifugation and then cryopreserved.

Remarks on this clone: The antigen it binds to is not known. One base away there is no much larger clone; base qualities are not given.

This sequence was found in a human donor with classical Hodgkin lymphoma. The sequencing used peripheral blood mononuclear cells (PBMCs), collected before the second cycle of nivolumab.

The CDR3 region: CASSLEGRAGDTQYF. The DNA sequence is as follows: TGCGCCAGCAGCTTGGAAGGGCGAGCAGGAGATACGCAGTATTTT. The V gene is TRBV5-1 and the J gene is TRBJ2-3, with the D gene call left open. The germline V gene gives CDR1 as SGHRS and CDR2 as YFSETQ. V gives up 0 bases and J gives up 5 bases, and the segment between their germline ends measures 13 bases. Including cysteine and phenylalanine, the CDR3 has 15 amino acids. The kept DNA is CDR3 alone, 45 bases in frame from the first base. Outside the CDR3, residues come from the reference TRBV5-1 and TRBJ2-3 proteins, so the full variable domain is: KAGVTQTPRYLIKTRGQQVTLSCSPISGHRSVSWYQQTPGQGLQFLFEYFSETQRNKGNFPGRFSGRQFSNSRSEMNVSTLELGDSALYLCASSLEGRAGDTQYFGPGTRLTVL.